A single sample gave rise to the 17 T cell receptor beta chains below, sequenced in a study of T cell responses to AZD1222 COVID-19 vaccine. Libraries were prepared by immunoSEQ multiplex PCR; TCRdb keeps only in-frame clonotypes and omits some of them. The table records 110,000 to 150,000 clones, roughly 85% of them present only once. This specimen consisted of peripheral blood, obtained on day 0 of AZD1222 vaccination. The receptors derive from an adult in good health.

The V gene is TRBV6-5, the J gene TRBJ2-7, with TRBD1 as a possible D gene (6 bases). In germline, CDR1 is MNHEY, CDR2 SVGAGI. CDR3 length: 13 amino acids. Trimming took 7 bases from V and 7 from J, leaving 17 bases between them. The CDR3 region has the DNA TGTGCCAGCAATCAGGGGCTCGGAAGAGAGCAGTACTTC. It encodes CASNQGLGREQYF.

V usage is TRBV5-1 and J usage is TRBJ2-7, with 7 bases identical to TRBD2. Per the germline V gene, CDR1 is SGHRS and CDR2 is YFSETQ. The CDR3 has 18 amino acids. V trimming: 1 base; J trimming: 4 bases; junction bases outside the gene matches: 17. The CDR3 spells CASSLRLAEAPDYYEQYF. The CDR3 bases are TGCGCCAGCAGCTTGCGGCTAGCGGAGGCCCCCGATTATTACGAGCAGTACTTC.

As regards this clone: Distinct nucleotide sequences in the sample also encode this CDR3. The chain recombines TRBV3-1 (or the pseudogene TRBV3-2) with TRBJ1-1; D remains ambiguous. Germline assignment: CDR1 LGHDT and CDR2 YNNKEL (reference sequence). CDR3 length: 13 residues. Trimming left V 1 base short and J 0 bases short, with 3 bases between. CDR3 sequence reads: CASSQGLNTEAFF. CDR3 DNA: TGTGCCAGCAGCCAAGGGTTGAACACTGAAGCTTTCTTT.

This chain joins TRBV29-1 and TRBJ2-1, with 9 positions matching TRBD2. Germline-derived CDR1 and CDR2 are SQVTM and ANQGSEA. The CDR3 runs 14 residues. Unmatched junction bases numbered 6, after V lost 4 bases and J lost 5 bases. CDR3 region: CSVGPGLAHNEQFF. DNA for the CDR3: TGCAGCGTTGGGCCGGGACTAGCCCACAATGAGCAGTTCTTC.

This sequence joins TRBV5-1 and TRBJ1-2; D is perhaps TRBD1 (5 bases). CDR1 and CDR2 (germline): SGHRS, YFSETQ. Trimming removed 3 bases from V and 4 bases from J, with 10 bases in between. The CDR3 runs 13 residues. The CDR3 protein is CASSSDNLYGYTF. For the CDR3, the DNA is TGCGCCAGCAGCTCGGACAACCTCTATGGCTACACCTTC.

This clone was recorded only once. The V gene is TRBV6-5, the J gene TRBJ1-2, with 7 bases that match TRBD1. Germline lookup yields CDR1 MNHEY and CDR2 SVGAGI. CDR3 length: 14 amino acids. With 6 bases clipped from V and 4 bases from J, the junction kept 8 bases outside the gene matches. CDR3 coding DNA: TGTGCCAGCAGAGATACAGGGGCGATCTATGGCTACACCTTC. Translated: CASRDTGAIYGYTF.

This clone was seen just once. V gene TRBV29-1 combines with J gene TRBJ1-1; D is ambiguous. This CDR3 comprises 11 residues. CDR1 SQVTM and CDR2 ANQGSEA come from the germline V gene. Trimming stripped 3 bases from V and 2 bases from J, with 4 bases between. CDR3 nucleotide sequence: TGCAGCGTTGACGGTAACACTGAAGCTTTCTTT. As protein: CSVDGNTEAFF.

This chain links TRBV10-3 with TRBJ2-7; D is uncertain. From germline, CDR1 is ENHRY and CDR2 SYGVKD. Deletions cut 8 bases from V and 0 bases from J, with 14 bases between. CDR3 size: 14 residues. The CDR3 bases are TGTGCCATCTCTCCACACCCGAGCTCCTACGAGCAGTACTTC. Translated, it gives CAISPHPSSYEQYF.

The count of this clone is one. The chain employs TRBV18 and TRBJ1-1; D gene uncertain. Trimming removed 3 bases from V and 0 bases from J, with 14 bases in between. The CDR3 is 16 residues long. Germline CDR1 and CDR2: KGHSH and LQKENI. The CDR3 bases are TGTGCCAGCTCACCCGAATCGCTCGATATGAACACTGAAGCTTTCTTT. This codes for CASSPESLDMNTEAFF. The whole variable domain, filled in from reference TRBV18 and TRBJ1-1, reads NAGVMQNPRHLVRRRGQEARLRCSPMKGHSHVYWYRQLPEEGLKFMVYLQKENIIDESGMPKERFSAEFPKEGPSILRIQQVVRGDSAAYFCASSPESLDMNTEAFFGQGTRLTVV.

The J gene is TRBJ1-3, the V gene TRBV5-6, with unresolved D. Trimming pared 0 bases from V and 4 bases from J, leaving 5 bases between. Germline CDR1 SGHDT, CDR2 YYEEEE. There are 13 residues in the CDR3. The CDR3: CASSLADGNTIYF. CDR3 bases: TGTGCCAGCAGCTTGGCGGACGGAAACACCATATATTTT.

The chain uses TRBV7-2 and TRBJ1-4, with D hard to call. The germline V gene encodes CDR1 SGHTA and CDR2 FQGNSA. With 1 base removed from V and 2 bases from J, the gap between germline ends came to 11 bases. CDR3 length: 16 residues. The CDR3 DNA reads as TGTGCCAGCAGCTTAGATTTGACGGCGACTAATGAAAAACTGTTTTTT. Protein product: CASSLDLTATNEKLFF.

V usage is TRBV28 and J usage is TRBJ2-6; D might be TRBD1 or TRBD2, each matching 5 bases. V lost 3 bases, J lost 1 base, and 16 bases lay in between. Germline V gene sequence: CDR1 MDHEN, CDR2 SYDVKM. The CDR3 contains 18 residues. The CDR3: CASSFVLWGKSGANVLTF. The DNA for the CDR3 is TGTGCCAGCAGTTTCGTCCTTTGGGGGAAGTCTGGGGCCAACGTCCTGACTTTC.

V gene TRBV15 combines with J gene TRBJ2-7, with 7 bases matching TRBD1. The CDR3 runs to 15 residues. The V gene end was trimmed by 0 bases and the J gene end by 3 bases; junction bases not matched to a gene: 5. From germline, CDR1 is LNHNV and CDR2 YYDKDF (reference sequence). The CDR3 reads CATSRDPGQNYEQYF. CDR3 DNA sequence: TGTGCCACCAGCAGAGATCCGGGACAGAACTACGAGCAGTACTTC. Full variable domain (remainder filled in from reference TRBV15 and TRBJ2-7): DAMVIQNPRYQVTQFGKPVTLSCSQTLNHNVMYWYQQKSSQAPKLLFHYYDKDFNNEADTPDNFQSRRPNTSFCFLDIRSPGLGDTAMYLCATSRDPGQNYEQYFGPGTRLTVT.

CDR3: CASSQGVGQPQHF. CDR3 sequence (DNA): TGCGCCAGCAGCCAGGGAGTGGGTCAGCCCCAGCATTTT. The J gene is TRBJ1-5, the V gene TRBV10-1; TRBD1 is a possible D gene (5 bases). The germline CDR1 and CDR2 sequences are WNHNN and SYGVQD (reference sequence). Trimming removed 6 bases from V and 6 bases from J, with 12 bases in between. The CDR3 consists of 13 residues.

The chain combines TRBV18 with TRBJ1-1; TRBD1 matches 7 bases. The CDR3 length is 15 residues. Germline trimming cut 5 bases from V and 1 base from J; bases unmatched to any gene: 7. Germline V gene sequence: CDR1 KGHSH, CDR2 LQKENI. The CDR3 loop reads CASSASRGGNTEAFF. The CDR3, as DNA: TGTGCCAGCTCAGCCTCCAGGGGGGGGAACACTGAAGCTTTCTTT.

A word on this clone: This specimen includes other DNA sequences encoding the same CDR3. This chain links TRBV18 with TRBJ1-1; maybe TRBD1 (5 bases). CDR1 KGHSH and CDR2 LQKENI come from the germline V gene. Trimming took off 4 bases at V and 0 bases at J, with 6 bases between the two ends. This CDR3 is built from 13 residues. The CDR3 is CASSQGMNTEAFF. CDR3 DNA: TGTGCCAGCTCACAGGGGATGAACACTGAAGCTTTCTTT.

This chain links TRBV6-5 with TRBJ2-2; tentatively, D is TRBD2 (6 bases). CDR1 and CDR2 (germline): MNHEY, SVGAGI. V lost 11 bases and J lost 6, with 13 bases in between. This CDR3 is built from 12 residues. Here the CDR3 reads CAANGGAGELFF. CDR3 nucleotides: TGTGCCGCGAACGGGGGTGCCGGGGAGCTGTTTTTT.